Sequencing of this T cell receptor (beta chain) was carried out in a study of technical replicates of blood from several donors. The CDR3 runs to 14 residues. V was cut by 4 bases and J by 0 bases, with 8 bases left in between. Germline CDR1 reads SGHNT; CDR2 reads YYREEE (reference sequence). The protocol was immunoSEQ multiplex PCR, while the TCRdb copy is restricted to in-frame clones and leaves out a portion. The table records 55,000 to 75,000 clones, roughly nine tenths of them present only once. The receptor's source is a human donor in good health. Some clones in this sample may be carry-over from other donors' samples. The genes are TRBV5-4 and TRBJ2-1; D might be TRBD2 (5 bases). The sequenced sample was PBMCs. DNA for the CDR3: TGTGCCAGCAGCGGGGAGTTCTCCTACAATGAGCAGTTCTTC. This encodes CASSGEFSYNEQFF. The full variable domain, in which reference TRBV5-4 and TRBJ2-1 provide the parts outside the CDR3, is ETGVTQSPTHLIKTRGQQVTLRCSSQSGHNTVSWYQQALGQGPQFIFQYYREEENGRGNFPPRFSGLQFPNYSSELNVNALELDDSALYLCASSGEFSYNEQFFGPGTRLTVL.